This T cell receptor (beta chain) emerged from a study of cytomegalovirus exposure and HLA in healthy donors. This clone was detected once. Its antigen is not identified. The CDR3 covers 14 residues. After removal of 7 bases from V and 2 bases from J, the junction contained 3 bases not matched to a gene. From germline, CDR1 is SNHLY and CDR2 FYNNEI. Primers: 60 Vbeta forward and 13 Jbeta reverse. Sequencing used immunoSEQ multiplex PCR; TCRdb keeps in-frame clones, though not all of them. Here the sample spans some 140,000 clones, roughly three quarters being singletons. The study, taken as a whole, reports: Later analysis revealed greater clonal expansion in HLA-associated TCR beta chains than in equally common others.

The TCR sequence derives from a woman in her fifties or sixties in good health and CMV-seronegative. The chain is built from TRBV2 and TRBJ2-5; TRBD2 aligns across 11 bases. Specimen: PBMCs. The chain's CDR3 is CASIAGGAQETQYF. The CDR3 nucleotides read TGTGCCAGCATAGCGGGGGGGGCTCAAGAGACCCAGTACTTC.